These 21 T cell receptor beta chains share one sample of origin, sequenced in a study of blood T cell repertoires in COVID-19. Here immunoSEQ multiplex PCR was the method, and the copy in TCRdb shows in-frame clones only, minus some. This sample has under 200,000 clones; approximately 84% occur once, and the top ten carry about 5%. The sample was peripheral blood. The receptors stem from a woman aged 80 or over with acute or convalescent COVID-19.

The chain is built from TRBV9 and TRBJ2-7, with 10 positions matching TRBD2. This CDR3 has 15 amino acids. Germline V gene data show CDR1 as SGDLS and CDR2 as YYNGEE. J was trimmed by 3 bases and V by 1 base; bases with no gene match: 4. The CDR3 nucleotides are TGTGCCAGCAGCGTATCAAGCGGGAGGGTCTACGAGCAGTACTTC. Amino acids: CASSVSSGRVYEQYF.

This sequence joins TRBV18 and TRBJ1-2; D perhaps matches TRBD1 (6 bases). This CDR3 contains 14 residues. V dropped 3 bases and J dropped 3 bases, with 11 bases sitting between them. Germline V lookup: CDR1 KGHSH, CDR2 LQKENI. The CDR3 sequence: CASSPQGRDYGYTF. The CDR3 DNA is TGTGCCAGCTCACCGCAGGGGCGCGACTATGGCTACACCTTC.

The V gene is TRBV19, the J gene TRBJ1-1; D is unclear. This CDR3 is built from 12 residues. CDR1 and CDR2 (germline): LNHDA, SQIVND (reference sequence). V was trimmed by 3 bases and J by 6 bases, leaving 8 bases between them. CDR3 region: CASSIERAEAFF. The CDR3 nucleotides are TGTGCCAGTAGTATTGAGAGGGCTGAAGCTTTCTTT.

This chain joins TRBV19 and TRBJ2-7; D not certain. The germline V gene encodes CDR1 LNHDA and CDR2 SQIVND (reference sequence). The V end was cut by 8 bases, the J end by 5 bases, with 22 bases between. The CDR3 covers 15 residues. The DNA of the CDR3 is TGTGCCAGTTCCCCCACTAACTCTGGCTTTGACGAGCAGTACTTC. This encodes CASSPTNSGFDEQYF.

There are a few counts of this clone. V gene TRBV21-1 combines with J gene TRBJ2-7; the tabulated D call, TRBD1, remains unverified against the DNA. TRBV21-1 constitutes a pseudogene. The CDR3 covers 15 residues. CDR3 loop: CASSKFPTDSYEQYF. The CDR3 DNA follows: TGTGCCAGCAGCAAATTCCCCACAGACTCCTACGAGCAGTACTTC.

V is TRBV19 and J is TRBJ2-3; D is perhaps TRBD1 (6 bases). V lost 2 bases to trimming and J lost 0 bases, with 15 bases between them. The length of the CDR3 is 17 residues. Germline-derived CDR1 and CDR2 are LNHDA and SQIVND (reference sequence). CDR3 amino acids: CASSIIPRTESTDTQYF. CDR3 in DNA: TGTGCCAGTAGTATAATTCCCCGGACAGAGAGCACAGATACGCAGTATTTT. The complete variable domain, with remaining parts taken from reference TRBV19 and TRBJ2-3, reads DGGITQSPKYLFRKEGQNVTLSCEQNLNHDAMYWYRQDPGQGLRLIYYSQIVNDFQKGDIAEGYSVSREKKESFPLTVTSAQKNPTAFYLCASSIIPRTESTDTQYFGPGTRLTVL.

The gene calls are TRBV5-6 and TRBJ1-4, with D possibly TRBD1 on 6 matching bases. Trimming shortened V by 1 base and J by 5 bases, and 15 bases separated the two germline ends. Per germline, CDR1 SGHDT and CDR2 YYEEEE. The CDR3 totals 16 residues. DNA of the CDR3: TGTGCCAGCAGCTTGTCGGGGGGCGCTCAGAATGAAAAACTGTTTTTT. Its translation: CASSLSGGAQNEKLFF.

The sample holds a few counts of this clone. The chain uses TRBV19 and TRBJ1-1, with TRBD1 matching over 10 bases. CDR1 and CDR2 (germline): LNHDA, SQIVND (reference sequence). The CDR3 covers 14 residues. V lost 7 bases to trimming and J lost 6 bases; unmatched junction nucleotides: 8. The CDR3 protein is CASTTTGGSAEAFF. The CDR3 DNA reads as TGTGCCAGTACCACGACAGGGGGCTCAGCTGAAGCTTTCTTT.

The CDR3 loop reads CASSLEPTGYGYTF. The CDR3 region has the DNA TGCGCCAGCAGCTTGGAGCCTACTGGCTATGGCTACACCTTC. V and J are TRBV5-1 and TRBJ1-2; D gene unclear. Germline V lookup: CDR1 SGHRS, CDR2 YFSETQ. V was pared by 0 bases and J by 4 bases, with 10 bases between. This CDR3 contains 14 residues.

The CDR3 spells CASSSWGEKTQYF. The CDR3 DNA follows: TGTGCCAGCAGTTCCTGGGGGGAAAAGACCCAGTACTTC. The V gene is TRBV6-5, the J gene TRBJ2-5, with D tentatively TRBD2 (6 bases). CDR1 is MNHEY and CDR2 is SVGAGI in the germline V gene. The CDR3 sequence is 13 residues long. Trimming shortened V by 4 bases and J by 6 bases, and 12 bases separated the two germline ends.

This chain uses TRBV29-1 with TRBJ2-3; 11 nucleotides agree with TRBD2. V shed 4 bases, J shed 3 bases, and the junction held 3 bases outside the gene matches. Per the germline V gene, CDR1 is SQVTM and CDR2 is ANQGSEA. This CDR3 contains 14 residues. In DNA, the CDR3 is TGCAGCGTTGCCCCTAGCGGGAGGACAGATACGCAGTATTTT. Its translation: CSVAPSGRTDTQYF.

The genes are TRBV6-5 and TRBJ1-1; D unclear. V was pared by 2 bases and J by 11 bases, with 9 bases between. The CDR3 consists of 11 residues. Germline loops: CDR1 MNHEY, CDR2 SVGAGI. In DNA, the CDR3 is TGTGCCAGCAGTTACGCCGGGTCGGCTTTCTTT. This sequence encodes CASSYAGSAFF.

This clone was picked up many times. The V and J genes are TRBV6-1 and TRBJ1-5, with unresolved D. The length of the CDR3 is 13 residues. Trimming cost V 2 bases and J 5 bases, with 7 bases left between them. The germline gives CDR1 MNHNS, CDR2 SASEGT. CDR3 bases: TGTGCCAGCAGTGAAATAGAGGATCAGCCCCAGCATTTT. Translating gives CASSEIEDQPQHF.

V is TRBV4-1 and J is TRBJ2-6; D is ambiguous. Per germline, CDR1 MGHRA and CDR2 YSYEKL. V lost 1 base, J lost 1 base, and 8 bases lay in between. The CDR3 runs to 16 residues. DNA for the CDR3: TGCGCCAGCAGCCAAGGGCTCTTTTCTGGGGCCAACGTCCTGACTTTC. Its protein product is CASSQGLFSGANVLTF.

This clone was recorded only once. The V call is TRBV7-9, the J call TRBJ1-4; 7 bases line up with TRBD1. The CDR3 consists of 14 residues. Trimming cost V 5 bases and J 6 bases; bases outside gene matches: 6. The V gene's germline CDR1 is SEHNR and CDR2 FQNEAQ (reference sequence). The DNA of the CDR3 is TGTGCCAGCAGCCGTAGACAGGGCGATGAAAAACTGTTTTTT. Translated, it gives CASSRRQGDEKLFF.

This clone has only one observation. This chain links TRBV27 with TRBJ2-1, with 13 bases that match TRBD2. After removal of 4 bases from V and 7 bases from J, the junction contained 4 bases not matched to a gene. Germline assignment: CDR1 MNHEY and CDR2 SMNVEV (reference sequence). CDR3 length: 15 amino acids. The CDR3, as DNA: TGTGCCAGCAGTTGGACTAGCGGGAGTGTGAATGAGCAGTTCTTC. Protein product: CASSWTSGSVNEQFF.

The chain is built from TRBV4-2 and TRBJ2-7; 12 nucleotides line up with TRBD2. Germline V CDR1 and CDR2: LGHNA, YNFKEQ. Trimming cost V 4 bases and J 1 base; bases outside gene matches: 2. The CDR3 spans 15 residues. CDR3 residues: CASSRGLAGSYEQYF. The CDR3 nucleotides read TGTGCCAGCAGCCGAGGACTAGCGGGATCCTACGAGCAGTACTTC.

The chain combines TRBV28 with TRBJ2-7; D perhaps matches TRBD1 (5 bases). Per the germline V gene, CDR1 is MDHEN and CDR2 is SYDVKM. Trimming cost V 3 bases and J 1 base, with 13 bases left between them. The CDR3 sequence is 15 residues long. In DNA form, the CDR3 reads TGTGCCAGCAGTTTGAAGGCAGGGTGGTCCTACGAGCAGTACTTC. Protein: CASSLKAGWSYEQYF.

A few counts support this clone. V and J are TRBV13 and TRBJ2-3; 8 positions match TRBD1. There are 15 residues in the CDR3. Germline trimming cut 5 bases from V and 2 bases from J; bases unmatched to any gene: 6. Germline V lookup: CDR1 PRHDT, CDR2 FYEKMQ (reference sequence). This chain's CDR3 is CASSRRTGLTDTQYF. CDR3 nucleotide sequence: TGTGCCAGCAGCCGACGGACAGGGCTCACAGATACGCAGTATTTT.

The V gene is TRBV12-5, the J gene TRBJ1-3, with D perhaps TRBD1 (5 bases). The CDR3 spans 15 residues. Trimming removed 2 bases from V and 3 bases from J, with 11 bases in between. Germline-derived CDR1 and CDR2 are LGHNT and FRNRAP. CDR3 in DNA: TGTGCTAGTGGTTTGTCGGGGGTCAGTGGAAACACCATATATTTT. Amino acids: CASGLSGVSGNTIYF.

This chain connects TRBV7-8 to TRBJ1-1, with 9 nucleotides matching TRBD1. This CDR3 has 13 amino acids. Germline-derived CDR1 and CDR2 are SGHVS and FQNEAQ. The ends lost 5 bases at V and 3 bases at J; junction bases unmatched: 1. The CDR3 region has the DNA TGTGCCAGCAGCCGGGACAGGGACACTGAAGCTTTCTTT. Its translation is CASSRDRDTEAFF.